This T cell receptor (beta chain) was profiled in a study of T cells in Graves' hyperthyroidism and ophthalmopathy. Study-level information: The initial diagnosis was the point when peripheral blood was collected, ahead of any treatment.

On this clonotype itself: No antigen is known for it.

This CDR3 has 14 residues. Per the germline V gene, CDR1 is MNHNS and CDR2 is SASEGT. The ends were cut back, 4 bases at V and 1 base at J, with 10 bases in the middle. Overall study findings and caveats: A model using 13 V-J features told ophthalmopathy apart from stable hyperthyroidism.

Using RNA transcripts as the source, TCR beta CDR3 regions were amplified. RT-PCR in the first round (using the HTBI primer set) targeted the TCR CDR3. TCRdb independently ran MiXCR on the multiplex PCR reads; one entry per CDR3 protein. The sample consists of about 480,000 distinct CDR3 sequences, approximately 25% of them appearing once. Patients affected by ophthalmopathy presented a Clinical Activity Score of at least 3, a NOSPECS grade of at least 4, and disease duration below 3 months. Clinical symptoms, serum thyroxine and TRAb, thyroid ultrasound and orbital computed tomography were used for the diagnoses.

The material sequenced was blood. The sequence came from a woman aged 30 to 39 with Graves' ophthalmopathy. This chain links TRBV6-1 with TRBJ1-1, with D maybe TRBD1 (5 bases). The CDR3 protein is CASSVGRENTEAFF. The CDR3 DNA reads TGTGCCAGCAGTGTGGGCAGGGAGAACACTGAAGCTTTCTTT.